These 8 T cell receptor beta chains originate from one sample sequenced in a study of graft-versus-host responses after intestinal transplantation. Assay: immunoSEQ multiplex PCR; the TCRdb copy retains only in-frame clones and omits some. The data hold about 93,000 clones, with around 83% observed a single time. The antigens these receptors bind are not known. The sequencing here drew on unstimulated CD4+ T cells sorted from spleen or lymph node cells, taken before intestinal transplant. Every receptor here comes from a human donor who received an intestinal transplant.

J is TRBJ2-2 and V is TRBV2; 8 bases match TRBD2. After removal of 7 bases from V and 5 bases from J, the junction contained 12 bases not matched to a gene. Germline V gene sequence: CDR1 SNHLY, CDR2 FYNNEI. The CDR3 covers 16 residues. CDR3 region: CASKGMTGGPTGELFF. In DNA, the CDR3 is TGTGCCAGCAAGGGGATGACGGGGGGGCCAACCGGGGAGCTGTTTTTT.

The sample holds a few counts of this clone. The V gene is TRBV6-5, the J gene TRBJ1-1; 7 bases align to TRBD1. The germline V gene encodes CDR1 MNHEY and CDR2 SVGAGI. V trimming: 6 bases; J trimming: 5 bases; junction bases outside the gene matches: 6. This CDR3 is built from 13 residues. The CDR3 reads CASSTGARTEAFF. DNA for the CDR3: TGTGCCAGCAGCACAGGGGCTAGGACTGAAGCTTTCTTT.

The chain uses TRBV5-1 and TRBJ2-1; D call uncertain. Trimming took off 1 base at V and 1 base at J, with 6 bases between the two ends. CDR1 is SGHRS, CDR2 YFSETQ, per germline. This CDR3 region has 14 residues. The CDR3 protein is CASSLPGSYNEQFF. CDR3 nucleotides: TGCGCCAGCAGCTTGCCGGGTTCCTACAATGAGCAGTTCTTC.

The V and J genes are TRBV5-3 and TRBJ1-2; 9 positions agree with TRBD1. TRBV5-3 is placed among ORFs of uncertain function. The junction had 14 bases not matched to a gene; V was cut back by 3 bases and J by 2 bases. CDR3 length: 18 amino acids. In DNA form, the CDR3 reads TGTGCCAGAAGCTCTGGGCCGGGACAGGGATATCCCAACTATGGCTACACCTTC. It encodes CARSSGPGQGYPNYGYTF.

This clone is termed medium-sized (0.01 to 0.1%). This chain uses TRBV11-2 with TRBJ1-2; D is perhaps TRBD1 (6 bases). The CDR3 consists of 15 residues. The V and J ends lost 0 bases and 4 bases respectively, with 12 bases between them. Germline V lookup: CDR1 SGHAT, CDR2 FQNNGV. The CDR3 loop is CASSLEQGPFYGYTF. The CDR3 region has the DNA TGTGCCAGCAGCTTAGAACAGGGACCGTTCTATGGCTACACCTTC.

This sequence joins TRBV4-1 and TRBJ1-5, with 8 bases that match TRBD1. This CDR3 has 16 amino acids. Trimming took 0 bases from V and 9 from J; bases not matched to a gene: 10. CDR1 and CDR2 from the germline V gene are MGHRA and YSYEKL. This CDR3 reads CASSQEAGQGQRPQHF. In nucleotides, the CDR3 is TGCGCCAGCAGCCAAGAGGCAGGACAGGGCCAAAGGCCCCAGCATTTT.

DNA for the CDR3: TGTGCCAGCAGCCCCATGAACACTGAAGCTTTCTTT. Amino acids: CASSPMNTEAFF. The chain employs TRBV28 and TRBJ1-1; D gene ambiguous. V dropped 6 bases and J dropped 0 bases, with 5 bases sitting between them. Germline assignment: CDR1 MDHEN and CDR2 SYDVKM. The CDR3 is made up of 12 amino acids.

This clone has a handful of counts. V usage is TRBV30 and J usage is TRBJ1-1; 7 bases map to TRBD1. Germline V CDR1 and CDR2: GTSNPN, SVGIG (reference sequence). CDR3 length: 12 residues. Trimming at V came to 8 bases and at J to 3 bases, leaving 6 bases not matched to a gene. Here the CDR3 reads CARRDSYTEAFF. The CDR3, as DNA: TGTGCCCGTAGGGACAGTTACACTGAAGCTTTCTTT.